Following are 9 T cell receptor beta chains from one sample sequenced in a study of OX40 agonist ivuxolimab in advanced cancers. Generated by immunoSEQ multiplex PCR, the TCRdb table keeps only in-frame clones and is missing some. The sample gives 37,000 or so clones, approximately 90% of which show up once; 2.4% is in the top ten. Sequencing was performed on CD4+ or CD8+ T cells sorted from blood, taken in a trial of the OX40 agonist ivuxolimab. The receptor set was obtained from an adult with an advanced solid tumor such as melanoma, head and neck, liver or kidney cancer.

Within the sample, this clone is medium-sized. The chain has TRBV19 and TRBJ1-1, with 7 bases lining up with TRBD1. Losses at the gene ends were 3 bases for V and 1 base for J; bases not matched to a gene: 5. The CDR3 has 15 residues. The germline V gene encodes CDR1 LNHDA and CDR2 SQIVND (reference sequence). CDR3 amino acids: CASSIPGQRNTEAFF. In DNA, the CDR3 is TGTGCCAGTAGTATTCCGGGACAGAGGAACACTGAAGCTTTCTTT. The full variable domain, in which reference TRBV19 and TRBJ1-1 provide the parts outside the CDR3, is DGGITQSPKYLFRKEGQNVTLSCEQNLNHDAMYWYRQDPGQGLRLIYYSQIVNDFQKGDIAEGYSVSREKKESFPLTVTSAQKNPTAFYLCASSIPGQRNTEAFFGQGTRLTVV.

Here the CDR3 reads CASSVAQGAVDTQYF. In nucleotides, the CDR3 is TGTGCCAGCAGCGTAGCGCAGGGGGCAGTGGATACGCAGTATTTT. The genes are TRBV9 and TRBJ2-3, with 8 bases that match TRBD1. CDR1 and CDR2 (germline): SGDLS, YYNGEE. After removal of 0 bases from V and 6 bases from J, the junction contained 6 bases not matched to a gene. The CDR3 contains 15 residues.

The chain couples TRBV11-3 to TRBJ2-3; TRBD1 aligns across 9 bases. J lost 5 bases, V lost 4 bases, and 7 bases had no gene match. The germline gives CDR1 SGHNT, CDR2 YENEEA. The CDR3 covers 15 residues. The CDR3 spells CASSSRTGAGDTQYF. The CDR3 bases are TGTGCCAGCAGCTCCCGGACAGGGGCGGGAGATACGCAGTATTTT.

The gene calls are TRBV6-1 and TRBJ2-1; D is uncertain. V was cut by 2 bases and J by 12 bases, with 17 bases left in between. This CDR3 contains 14 residues. Germline CDR1 MNHNS, CDR2 SASEGT. The CDR3 reads CASSESWGTPLQFF. The CDR3 region has the DNA TGTGCCAGCAGTGAAAGCTGGGGTACTCCACTGCAGTTCTTC.

There are a few counts of this clone. The chain links TRBV7-2 to TRBJ1-6; D is uncertain. Per germline, CDR1 SGHTA and CDR2 FQGNSA. V lost 4 bases and J lost 10, with 17 bases in between. CDR3 length: 15 amino acids. The CDR3 protein is CASSYMPGGPSPLHF. CDR3 sequence (DNA): TGTGCCAGCAGCTACATGCCGGGAGGACCATCACCCCTCCACTTT.

CDR3 bases: TGTGCCACCAGCAGAGAGGGACAGGGGGATCCCTATTCCACCTTC. Encoded protein: CATSREGQGDPYSTF. J is TRBJ1-2 and V is TRBV15; 11 bases are a match to TRBD1. Trimming at V came to 0 bases and at J to 13 bases, leaving 10 bases not matched to a gene. The CDR3 loop spans 15 amino acids. Germline V gene data show CDR1 as LNHNV and CDR2 as YYDKDF (reference sequence). Filled out from reference TRBV15 and TRBJ1-2, the complete variable domain reads DAMVIQNPRYQVTQFGKPVTLSCSQTLNHNVMYWYQQKSSQAPKLLFHYYDKDFNNEADTPDNFQSRRPNTSFCFLDIRSPGLGDTAMYLCATSREGQGDPYSTFGSGTRLTVV.

This chain links TRBV19 with TRBJ1-5, with no clear D. V was clipped by 0 bases and J by 4 bases, with 13 bases between them. The germline CDR1 and CDR2 sequences are LNHDA and SQIVND (reference sequence). The CDR3 sequence is 16 residues long. The CDR3 protein is CASSIDPNGRNQPQHF. For the CDR3, the DNA is TGTGCCAGTAGTATAGACCCCAATGGACGGAATCAGCCCCAGCATTTT.

The chain has TRBV6-1 and TRBJ1-5; maybe TRBD1 (5 bases). The V and J ends lost 6 bases and 6 bases respectively, with 15 bases between them. From germline, CDR1 is MNHNS and CDR2 SASEGT. The length of the CDR3 is 14 residues. CDR3 DNA sequence: TGTGCCAGCAGGGGTGGTGGGACGGCTCAGCCCCAGCATTTT. As protein: CASRGGGTAQPQHF.

The J gene is TRBJ2-5, the V gene TRBV29-1; unclear D gene. The closer fit of TRBJ2-7 to the DNA end suggests the J call may be wrong. This CDR3 is 10 amino acids long. The germline V gene has CDR1 SQVTM and CDR2 ANQGSEA. CDR3 protein: CSVRTYEQYF. The CDR3, as DNA: TGCAGCGTGAGGACCTACGAGCAGTACTTC.